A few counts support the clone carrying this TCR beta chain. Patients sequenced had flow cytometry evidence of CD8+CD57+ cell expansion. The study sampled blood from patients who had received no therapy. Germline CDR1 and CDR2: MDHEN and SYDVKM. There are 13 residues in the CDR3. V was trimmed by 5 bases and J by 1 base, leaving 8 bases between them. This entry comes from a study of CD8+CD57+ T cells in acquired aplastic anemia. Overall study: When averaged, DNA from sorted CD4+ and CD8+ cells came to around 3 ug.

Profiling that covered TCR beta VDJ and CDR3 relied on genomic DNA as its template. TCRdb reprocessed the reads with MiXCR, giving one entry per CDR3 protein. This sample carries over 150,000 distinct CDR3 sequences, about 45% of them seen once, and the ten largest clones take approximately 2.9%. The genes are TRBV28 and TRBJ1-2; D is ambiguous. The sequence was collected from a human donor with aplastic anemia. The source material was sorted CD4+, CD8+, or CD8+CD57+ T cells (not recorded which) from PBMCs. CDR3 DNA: TGTGCCAGCAGTGCGGGCCTTAACTATGGCTACACCTTC. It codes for CASSAGLNYGYTF.